These 19 T cell receptor beta chains share one sample of origin, sequenced in a study of CD8 T cells in ankylosing spondylitis. One entry per CDR3 protein results from TCRdb running MiXCR on the 5' RACE reads. The repertoire consists of 450,000 to 550,000 distinct CDR3 sequences, with roughly 5.2% occurring once and the leading ten covering roughly 3.3%. Their antigen targets remain unknown. General observations from the study: Ankylosing spondylitis blood appeared to be characterized by a TCR beta motif of under 10 highly homologous variants.

The sequenced sample consisted of blood, either unsorted or a sorted T cell fraction (not recorded which). Every receptor here comes from a male donor with ankylosing spondylitis.

This clonotype was observed at least ten times. The V and J genes are TRBV7-9 and TRBJ2-3, with TRBD1 matching 7 bases. This CDR3 is built from 16 residues. The trim removed 1 base at V and 2 bases at J, leaving 6 bases unmatched. Germline CDR1 is SEHNR and CDR2 is FQNEAQ (reference sequence). The CDR3 region has the DNA TGTGCCAGCAGCTTAGTCCCAGGGGGTAACACAGATACGCAGTATTTT. Its protein is CASSLVPGGNTDTQYF.

This clonotype was picked up many times. This chain links TRBV4-3 with TRBJ2-2; TRBD1 aligns across 7 bases. Trimming removed 1 base from V and 3 bases from J; junction bases left unmatched: 11. The germline V gene has CDR1 LGHNA and CDR2 YSLEER. This CDR3 comprises 18 residues. The CDR3 region has the DNA TGCGCCAGCAGCCAAGGGGGACAGCTCTATCGGGACACCGGGGAGCTGTTTTTT. Translation gives CASSQGGQLYRDTGELFF.

This clonotype occurred many times. V gene TRBV29-1 combines with J gene TRBJ2-3; tentatively, D is TRBD2 (7 bases). Germline loops: CDR1 SQVTM, CDR2 ANQGSEA. This CDR3 contains 14 residues. The germline V and J ends were trimmed by 5 bases and 5 bases, with 17 bases remaining between them. CDR3 sequence: CSVLGGPAGDTQYF. The CDR3 coding sequence is TGCAGCGTTTTGGGGGGGCCAGCTGGAGATACGCAGTATTTT.

This clonotype was recorded many times. The genes are TRBV6-1 and TRBJ2-1; 11 bases fit TRBD1. Trimming removed 0 bases from V and 6 bases from J; junction bases left unmatched: 1. The CDR3 length is 15 residues. CDR1 is MNHNS and CDR2 is SASEGT in the germline V gene. The CDR3 sequence is CASSEAGTGGNEQFF. The CDR3 DNA sequence: TGTGCCAGCAGTGAAGCCGGGACAGGGGGCAATGAGCAGTTCTTC.

This chain links TRBV28 with TRBJ2-7; D gene ambiguous. V gave up 5 bases and J gave up 0 bases, with 14 bases separating them. Germline V gene sequence: CDR1 MDHEN, CDR2 SYDVKM. The CDR3 has 15 residues. The CDR3 nucleotides are TGTGCCAGCAGTCCTCTGACGGAGAACTCCTACGAGCAGTACTTC. This translates into CASSPLTENSYEQYF.

This clonotype was counted many times. The rearrangement uses TRBV29-1 and TRBJ1-4; 10 nucleotides align to TRBD1. The length of the CDR3 is 15 residues. V was pared by 5 bases and J by 1 base, with 4 bases of the junction left unmatched. The germline gives CDR1 SQVTM, CDR2 ANQGSEA. In DNA form, the CDR3 reads TGCAGCGTTTGGACAGGGGGTATAACTAATGAAAAACTGTTTTTT. It is translated as CSVWTGGITNEKLFF.

This clonotype came up a few times. V gene TRBV27 combines with J gene TRBJ2-7; tentatively, D is TRBD1 (7 bases). Germline-derived CDR1 and CDR2 are MNHEY and SMNVEV (reference sequence). V gave up 2 bases and J gave up 0 bases, with 14 bases separating them. The CDR3 is made up of 16 amino acids. CDR3 nucleotide sequence: TGTGCCAGCAGTTTAAACCGGGGGACAGACTCCTACGAGCAGTACTTC. This encodes CASSLNRGTDSYEQYF.

This clonotype has more than one count but fewer than ten. The chain employs TRBV27 and TRBJ2-1; D perhaps matches TRBD2 (6 bases). In germline, CDR1 is MNHEY, CDR2 SMNVEV (reference sequence). The CDR3 runs to 17 residues. V dropped 1 base and J dropped 7 bases, with 20 bases sitting between them. Here the CDR3 DNA reads TGTGCCAGCAGTTTATTAGCGGTTCGTGAAAGCGGGAATGAGCAGTTCTTC. Amino acid sequence: CASSLLAVRESGNEQFF.

At least ten counts were recorded for this clonotype. The CDR3 nucleotides read TGTGCCAGCAGCCCTTCGGATCTTAGCTCCTACGAGCAGTACTTC. Translating it yields CASSPSDLSSYEQYF. The V gene is TRBV4-2, the J gene TRBJ2-7; unclear D gene. The V end lost 4 bases, the J end lost 0 bases, and 13 bases lay between the germline ends. This CDR3 has 15 amino acids. From germline, CDR1 is LGHNA and CDR2 YNFKEQ.

The CDR3 DNA reads TGTGCCAGCAGCCACACCCGGGTGCCCAACTATGGCTACACCTTC. This codes for CASSHTRVPNYGYTF. The rearrangement joins TRBV11-2 to TRBJ1-2; no reliable D call. V was trimmed by 5 bases and J by 2 bases, leaving 15 bases between them. Germline loops: CDR1 SGHAT, CDR2 FQNNGV. The CDR3 has 15 amino acids.

This clonotype was detected many times. The chain carries TRBV28 and TRBJ1-6, with D hard to call. This CDR3 region has 11 residues. Trimming pared 5 bases from V and 8 bases from J, leaving 4 bases between. Germline V gene data show CDR1 as MDHEN and CDR2 as SYDVKM. CDR3 nucleotide sequence: TGTGCCAGCAGTGTTGATTCACCCCTCCACTTT. It translates to CASSVDSPLHF.

This clonotype has at least ten counts. The junction and the germline gene differ at one end; a read error may be behind it. The V gene is TRBV11-2, the J gene TRBJ1-5; D unresolved. Per the germline V gene, CDR1 is SGHAT and CDR2 is FQNNGV. The CDR3 is 12 amino acids. CDR3 coding DNA: TGTGCCAGCAGCTCCATAAATCAGGCCCAGCATTTT. This gives the protein CASSSINQAQHF. The entire variable domain, with the rest obtained from reference TRBV11-2 and TRBJ1-5, is as follows: EAGVAQSPRYKIIEKRQSVAFWCNPISGHATLYWYQQILGQGPKLLIQFQNNGVVDDSQLPKDRFSAERLKGVDSTLKIQPAKLEDSAVYLCASSSINQAQHFGDGTRLSIL.

This chain links TRBV6-1 with TRBJ2-7; D may correspond to TRBD1 or TRBD2 (5 bases each). The CDR3 is made up of 15 amino acids. Germline-derived CDR1 and CDR2 are MNHNS and SASEGT. V lost 7 bases to trimming and J lost 1 base, with 17 bases between them. CDR3 nucleotides: TGTGCCAGCAACTTGCAGGGTGGAGGATCCTACGAGCAGTACTTC. This sequence encodes CASNLQGGGSYEQYF.

This clonotype was counted ten times or more. This chain links TRBV7-8 with TRBJ2-7, with unresolved D. Germline values: CDR1 SGHVS, CDR2 FQNEAQ. Trimming took 3 bases from V and 3 from J, leaving 12 bases between them. The CDR3 has 14 residues. CDR3 DNA sequence: TGTGCCAGCAGCTTGGGCGAGTCGGGCTACGAGCAGTACTTC. It is translated as CASSLGESGYEQYF.

This clonotype was observed a few times. The V call is TRBV6-5, the J call TRBJ2-7, with D perhaps assigned TRBD1 or TRBD2 (6 bases each). Deletions cut 0 bases from V and 7 bases from J, with 16 bases between. Germline loops: CDR1 MNHEY, CDR2 SVGAGI. The CDR3 contains 15 residues. The CDR3 loop reads CASSYSRGGPREQYF. CDR3 nucleotide sequence: TGTGCCAGCAGTTACTCCCGAGGGGGGCCGCGGGAGCAGTACTTC.

In this sample, this clonotype turned up many times. This chain links TRBV20-1 with TRBJ1-2; D remains ambiguous. This CDR3 has 11 amino acids. Deletions cut 5 bases from V and 4 bases from J, with 8 bases between. Germline CDR1 is DFQATT and CDR2 is SNEGSKA (reference sequence). The CDR3 loop is CSAGRFYGYTF. As DNA, the CDR3 is TGCAGTGCTGGCAGGTTCTATGGCTACACCTTC.

This clonotype appeared many times. The chain carries TRBV7-9 and TRBJ1-1; tentative D call: TRBD1 (6 bases). The CDR3 spans 14 residues. The germline gives CDR1 SEHNR, CDR2 FQNEAQ (reference sequence). The V end was cut by 5 bases, the J end by 5 bases, with 15 bases between. CDR3 nucleotide sequence: TGTGCCAGCAGCACATTGGAGGGGGGAACTGAAGCTTTCTTT. Translating gives CASSTLEGGTEAFF.

As regards this clonotype: This may be a read error: a much more frequent sequence differs by one nucleotide. The chain couples TRBV5-1 to TRBJ2-1; D may be TRBD2 (6 bases). Germline CDR1 is SGHRS and CDR2 is YFSETQ. This CDR3 comprises 18 residues. CDR3 region: CDSSSLGSGPLKYNEQFF. For the CDR3, the DNA is TGCGACAGCAGCTCCCTTGGTAGCGGCCCACTTAAATACAATGAGCAGTTCTTC.

In this sample, this clonotype turned up many times. The gene calls are TRBV7-2 and TRBJ2-7; D may be TRBD2 (6 bases). CDR3 length: 14 amino acids. Germline-derived CDR1 and CDR2 are SGHTA and FQGNSA. V lost 4 bases and J 0 bases, leaving 10 bases between the germline ends. The CDR3 nucleotides are TGTGCCAGCAGCTCTTTAGCGGCCTCCTACGAGCAGTACTTC. This codes for CASSSLAASYEQYF.